Each of the 27 T cell receptor beta chains below was sequenced from the same sample in a study of T cell responses to AZD1222 COVID-19 vaccine. The data were produced by immunoSEQ multiplex PCR, yet TCRdb's version contains in-frame clones alone and is incomplete. The profile covers 130,000 or so clones, with 92% appearing a single time and about 1.1% taken by the ten largest. Specimen: peripheral blood, collected on day 0 of AZD1222 vaccination. These receptors came from an adult in good health.

The chain combines TRBV4-1 with TRBJ2-7; 9 bases are a match to TRBD2. The J segment lost 4 bases and the V segment lost 2 bases, leaving 9 bases of the junction unmatched. Germline V gene data show CDR1 as MGHRA and CDR2 as YSYEKL. The CDR3 is made up of 16 amino acids. CDR3 loop: CASSQTGSGSSYEQYF. CDR3 nucleotide sequence: TGCGCCAGCAGCCAAACTGGTAGCGGGAGTAGTTACGAGCAGTACTTC.

This chain joins TRBV9 and TRBJ1-1; 9 bases match TRBD1. V was pared by 0 bases and J by 5 bases, with 5 bases of the junction left unmatched. The CDR3 loop spans 15 amino acids. Germline CDR1 reads SGDLS; CDR2 reads YYNGEE. The CDR3 spells CASSVGGTGFTEAFF. Written as DNA, the CDR3 is TGTGCCAGCAGCGTAGGGGGGACAGGGTTTACTGAAGCTTTCTTT.

The chain uses TRBV4-1 and TRBJ2-1; possible D gene TRBD2, 5 bases. Trimming removed 5 bases from V and 0 bases from J, with 11 bases in between. CDR1 is MGHRA and CDR2 is YSYEKL in the germline V gene. The CDR3 runs 15 residues. The CDR3 reads CASSVSVTSYNEQFF. The CDR3 bases are TGCGCCAGCAGCGTTAGCGTGACCTCCTACAATGAGCAGTTCTTC.

This clone appeared a few times. V gene TRBV24-1 combines with J gene TRBJ2-5; D unclear. CDR3 size: 15 residues. Trimming pared 7 bases from V and 0 bases from J, leaving 14 bases between. Germline V CDR1 and CDR2: KGHDR, SFDVKD. For the CDR3, the DNA is TGTGCCACCAGAGAGATTACAGAGTACCAAGAGACCCAGTACTTC. The encoded protein is CATREITEYQETQYF.

The J gene is TRBJ2-2, the V gene TRBV5-1; the match to TRBD1 covers 10 bases. CDR1 is SGHRS and CDR2 is YFSETQ in the germline V gene. The CDR3 totals 16 residues. The trim removed 4 bases at V and 1 base at J, leaving 4 bases unmatched. The chain's CDR3 is CASSPWTGGNTGELFF. The CDR3 DNA is TGCGCCAGCAGCCCCTGGACAGGGGGGAACACCGGGGAGCTGTTTTTT. The full variable domain, its missing parts supplied by reference TRBV5-1 and TRBJ2-2, is KAGVTQTPRYLIKTRGQQVTLSCSPISGHRSVSWYQQTPGQGLQFLFEYFSETQRNKGNFPGRFSGRQFSNSRSEMNVSTLELGDSALYLCASSPWTGGNTGELFFGEGSRLTVL.

V gene TRBV30 combines with J gene TRBJ1-4; 8 positions match TRBD1. Germline V CDR1 and CDR2: GTSNPN, SVGIG (reference sequence). The trim removed 2 bases at V and 9 bases at J, leaving 17 bases unmatched. The CDR3 runs to 17 residues. The CDR3 nucleotides read TGTGCCTGGAGTCCTCCTAATTTGGGAGGACAGGGAAAAAAACTGTTTTTT. It specifies CAWSPPNLGGQGKKLFF.

This clone was observed once. The V and J genes are TRBV18 and TRBJ1-1, with a tentative D call TRBD1 (5 bases). The germline V gene encodes CDR1 KGHSH and CDR2 LQKENI. Between the trimmed V and J ends, which lost 5 bases and 3 bases, there was a span of 16 bases. CDR3 size: 15 residues. CDR3 residues: CASSEGAGGDTEAFF. The CDR3 nucleotides read TGTGCCAGCTCAGAGGGAGCCGGGGGGGACACTGAAGCTTTCTTT.

CDR3 sequence (DNA): TGTGCCAGCAGCACGGGGACTAGCGGGAGGGCCACAATCTACGAGCAGTACTTC. It specifies CASSTGTSGRATIYEQYF. This chain links TRBV9 with TRBJ2-7; TRBD2 matches at 16 bases. This CDR3 region has 18 residues. The ends lost 4 bases at V and 3 bases at J; junction bases unmatched: 10. Germline V gene lookup returns CDR1 SGDLS and CDR2 YYNGEE.

V gene TRBV28 combines with J gene TRBJ1-4; a possible D gene is TRBD1 (5 bases). V was clipped by 4 bases and J by 7 bases, with 19 bases between them. This CDR3 has 16 residues. Germline CDR1 MDHEN, CDR2 SYDVKM. The CDR3 DNA follows: TGTGCCAGCAGTTCCAGCCCGGGGGTTGAGGGTGAAAAACTGTTTTTT. It codes for CASSSSPGVEGEKLFF.

The J gene is TRBJ2-3, the V gene TRBV27; perhaps TRBD1 as D (6 bases). The end of the DNA is better explained by TRBJ1-3, so the J call may be wrong. The V gene's germline CDR1 is MNHEY and CDR2 SMNVEV (reference sequence). This CDR3 has 14 residues. For the CDR3, the DNA is TGTGCCAGCAGTTTAGGGTGGGGGGGCCGGTTCATATATTTT. The encoded protein is CASSLGWGGRFIYF.

A single count supports this clone. J is TRBJ1-2 and V is TRBV11-2, with TRBD1 identical over 8 bases. J was trimmed by 7 bases and V by 5 bases; bases with no gene match: 6. Looked up from germline, CDR1 is SGHAT and CDR2 is FQNNGV. This CDR3 is built from 13 residues. The DNA of the CDR3 is TGTGCCAGCAGCCTCGGACAGGGCAGTGGCTACACCTTC. It yields the protein CASSLGQGSGYTF.

In its sample, this clone was seen once. The rearrangement joins TRBV29-1 to TRBJ1-2; TRBD1 might be the D (5 bases). The germline gives CDR1 SQVTM, CDR2 ANQGSEA. The CDR3 totals 13 residues. V shed 4 bases and J shed 6 bases, with 15 bases lying between them. CDR3 nucleotides: TGCAGCGTTGGGGGCCAGGTCGTTAATGGCTACACCTTC. Amino acids: CSVGGQVVNGYTF.

V usage is TRBV5-4 and J usage is TRBJ2-1; no definite D call. The ends were cut back, 0 bases at V and 5 bases at J, with 6 bases in the middle. CDR1 is SGHNT, CDR2 YYREEE, per germline (reference sequence). There are 13 residues in the CDR3. CDR3 DNA: TGTGCCAGCAGCTTGGGGAACAACAATGAGCAGTTCTTC. It is translated as CASSLGNNNEQFF.

The V and J genes are TRBV29-1 and TRBJ1-2; D unclear. The CDR3 is 17 residues long. Germline CDR1 reads SQVTM; CDR2 reads ANQGSEA. With 5 bases removed from V and 2 bases from J, the gap between germline ends came to 24 bases. The DNA of the CDR3 is TGCAGCGTTCTCCGCCCCGAAAACAGACAATCGAACTATGGCTACACCTTC. Amino acid sequence: CSVLRPENRQSNYGYTF.

This chain uses TRBV9 with TRBJ2-5, with 8 bases that match TRBD1. J was trimmed by 4 bases and V by 5 bases; bases with no gene match: 10. The CDR3 totals 15 residues. Germline V CDR1 and CDR2: SGDLS, YYNGEE. The chain's CDR3 is CASSLRDRYGETQYF. For the CDR3, the DNA is TGTGCCAGCAGTCTCCGGGACAGGTATGGAGAGACCCAGTACTTC.

With respect to this clone: An end of the junction differs from the germline gene, which may be a read error. V and J are TRBV30 and TRBJ2-1; TRBD2 matches 7 bases. This CDR3 is 13 amino acids long. Germline V gene data show CDR1 as GTSNPN and CDR2 as SVGIG (reference sequence). In DNA form, the CDR3 reads TGTGCCTGCCGGGACTACAGAATCCCCGGGTGGGTCTTC. Translation gives CACRDYRIPGWVF.

In DNA, the CDR3 is TGCGCCAGCAGCTTCACTAGCGGGAGTGTAACCGGGGAGCTGTTTTTT. Amino acids: CASSFTSGSVTGELFF. The chain recombines TRBV5-1 with TRBJ2-2; TRBD2 matches 11 bases. CDR3 length: 16 amino acids. Germline CDR1 reads SGHRS; CDR2 reads YFSETQ. J was trimmed by 5 bases and V by 2 bases; bases with no gene match: 5.

The chain recombines TRBV5-4 with TRBJ1-2; 9 nucleotides match TRBD1. This CDR3 contains 15 residues. With 7 bases clipped from V and 3 bases from J, the junction kept 10 bases outside the gene matches. Germline CDR1 and CDR2: SGHNT and YYREEE (reference sequence). CDR3 residues: CASGQGRKFDYGYTF. Here the CDR3 DNA reads TGTGCCAGCGGACAGGGGCGGAAGTTTGACTATGGCTACACCTTC.

The chain carries TRBV2 and TRBJ2-1, with D perhaps TRBD1 or TRBD2 (5 bases each). This CDR3 comprises 13 residues. CDR1 SNHLY and CDR2 FYNNEI come from the germline V gene. The ends were cut back, 11 bases at V and 0 bases at J, with 11 bases in the middle. CDR3 sequence reads: CAGTSSSYNEQFF. The CDR3 DNA follows: TGTGCCGGGACGAGTAGCTCCTACAATGAGCAGTTCTTC.

The chain carries TRBV28 and TRBJ2-1; no firm D call. The V gene's germline CDR1 is MDHEN and CDR2 SYDVKM. The CDR3 loop spans 17 amino acids. V was cut by 6 bases and J by 0 bases, with 18 bases left in between. CDR3 sequence (DNA): TGTGCCAGCAGCTCGCGTAAGGAATCCAGCTCCTACAATGAGCAGTTCTTC. Translation gives CASSSRKESSSYNEQFF.

The chain carries TRBV28 and TRBJ2-3, with 9 bases fitting TRBD2. The CDR3 runs 15 residues. Germline V gives CDR1 MDHEN, CDR2 SYDVKM. The trim removed 3 bases at V and 6 bases at J, leaving 7 bases unmatched. The CDR3 region is CASSFLREGLDTQYF. The DNA for the CDR3 is TGTGCCAGCAGTTTTCTGCGGGAGGGTCTCGATACGCAGTATTTT.

V and J are TRBV7-3 and TRBJ1-5; no clear D. The V gene lost 2 bases and the J gene lost 4 bases, with 6 bases spanning the gap. There are 13 residues in the CDR3. The V gene's germline CDR1 is SGHTA and CDR2 FQGTGA. The CDR3 sequence is CASSLFQNQPQHF. CDR3 sequence (DNA): TGTGCCAGCAGCTTATTTCAAAATCAGCCCCAGCATTTT.

This chain connects TRBV19 to TRBJ2-7; 9 bases align to TRBD1. The V and J ends lost 6 bases and 2 bases, in that order; junction bases with no gene match: 8. The CDR3 sequence is 15 residues long. The germline V gene has CDR1 LNHDA and CDR2 SQIVND (reference sequence). CDR3 residues: CASRSPGQGTYEQYF. CDR3 DNA sequence: TGTGCCAGTAGGTCGCCGGGACAGGGTACCTACGAGCAGTACTTC.

This sequence joins TRBV2 and TRBJ1-2, with a possible D match to TRBD1 (5 bases). V gave up 2 bases and J gave up 2 bases, with 18 bases separating them. The CDR3 spans 17 residues. Germline CDR1 and CDR2: SNHLY and FYNNEI. The CDR3, as DNA: TGTGCCAGCAGTGAACGACCCTATCCCGACAGAAACTATGGCTACACCTTC. Its translation is CASSERPYPDRNYGYTF.

The chain is built from TRBV19 and TRBJ2-3; 9 bases are shared with TRBD2. Per the germline V gene, CDR1 is LNHDA and CDR2 is SQIVND (reference sequence). V lost 4 bases and J lost 0; bases outside the gene matches: 20. The CDR3 covers 21 residues. The CDR3 sequence is CASSTTPNVVTTSGSTDTQYF. In DNA form, the CDR3 reads TGTGCCAGTAGTACCACCCCGAACGTCGTTACGACTAGCGGAAGCACAGATACGCAGTATTTT.

J is TRBJ2-5 and V is TRBV7-8; TRBD2 aligns across 10 bases. The length of the CDR3 is 15 residues. The V gene end was trimmed by 5 bases and the J gene end by 6 bases; junction bases not matched to a gene: 9. Per the germline V gene, CDR1 is SGHVS and CDR2 is FQNEAQ. The CDR3 coding sequence is TGTGCCAGCAGCCCCCCTAGCGGGAGAGCTCAGACCCAGTACTTC. Its protein product is CASSPPSGRAQTQYF.

This chain links TRBV3-1 (or the pseudogene TRBV3-2) with TRBJ2-1; D unclear. Trimming took off 1 base at V and 1 base at J, with 8 bases between the two ends. The length of the CDR3 is 15 residues. CDR1 is LGHDT and CDR2 is YNNKEL in the germline V gene (reference sequence). Here the CDR3 DNA reads TGTGCCAGCAGCCAAGCGGATTATTCCTACAATGAGCAGTTCTTC. Translated, it gives CASSQADYSYNEQFF.